The 27 T cell receptor beta chains listed next were all sequenced from one sample in a study. TCRdb reprocessed the 5' RACE reads with MiXCR, giving one entry per CDR3 protein. This sample carries about 57,000 distinct CDR3 sequences, 28% of them seen once, and the ten largest clones take roughly 3.3%. The sample taken for sequencing was tumor-infiltrating memory CD4+ T cells sorted from the breast tumor. This sample's subset: memory CD4+ T cells, CD4+CD45RO+CD25-. The receptor source for this set is a female donor with breast cancer.

This clonotype was picked up a small number of times. The rearrangement links TRBV28 to TRBJ2-5, with D unresolved. The germline gives CDR1 MDHEN, CDR2 SYDVKM. CDR3 length: 13 amino acids. V dropped 2 bases and J dropped 1 base, with 5 bases sitting between them. The CDR3 is CASSLRRQETQYF. In nucleotides, the CDR3 is TGTGCCAGCAGTTTACGCCGCCAAGAGACCCAGTACTTC.

A remark on this clonotype: No conserved phenylalanine or tryptophan is present at the end of the CDR3, so a read error is the likely explanation. This chain links TRBV19 with TRBJ1-1; 7 bases are a match to TRBD1. The CDR3 sequence is 11 residues long. V shed 4 bases, J shed 8 bases, and the junction held 1 base outside the gene matches. Per the germline V gene, CDR1 is LNHDA and CDR2 is SQIVND (reference sequence). In DNA, the CDR3 is TGTGCCAGTAGTAAGACAGGGGAAGCTTTCCTT. Translating gives CASSKTGEAFL.

In this sample, this clonotype turned up a few times. The chain employs TRBV9 and TRBJ1-1; no clear D gene. The CDR3 has 16 amino acids. Trimming took 0 bases from V and 1 from J, leaving 13 bases between them. Germline values: CDR1 SGDLS, CDR2 YYNGEE. For the CDR3, the DNA is TGTGCCAGCAGCGTAGGAATGCCGGGGTCGAACACTGAAGCTTTCTTT. It translates to CASSVGMPGSNTEAFF.

Ten or more counts support this clonotype. The genes are TRBV29-1 and TRBJ1-2, with no clear D. This CDR3 region has 14 residues. The germline V gene encodes CDR1 SQVTM and CDR2 ANQGSEA. V was cut by 0 bases and J by 2 bases, with 10 bases left in between. CDR3 DNA sequence: TGCAGCGTTGAAGATTCGACGGACAACTATGGCTACACCTTC. Translated: CSVEDSTDNYGYTF.

Written as DNA, the CDR3 is TGTGCCAGCAGCGCAACAACAGGGCCCACTGAAGCTTTCTTT. This sequence encodes CASSATTGPTEAFF. V is TRBV9 and J is TRBJ1-1; TRBD1 is a possible D gene (6 bases). Trimming shortened V by 3 bases and J by 4 bases, and 13 bases separated the two germline ends. The CDR3 runs to 14 residues. Germline V CDR1 and CDR2: SGDLS, YYNGEE. Full variable domain (rest looked up from reference TRBV9 and TRBJ1-1): DSGVTQTPKHLITATGQRVTLRCSPRSGDLSVYWYQQSLDQGLQFLIQYYNGEERAKGNILERFSAQQFPDLHSELNLSSLELGDSALYFCASSATTGPTEAFFGQGTRLTVV.

The chain recombines TRBV5-6 with TRBJ1-2, with a weak D call TRBD1 (6 bases). V lost 4 bases and J 4 bases, leaving 14 bases between the germline ends. This CDR3 is 14 amino acids long. Germline CDR1 reads SGHDT; CDR2 reads YYEEEE. CDR3 sequence reads: CASSADRPAYGYTF. The CDR3 DNA reads TGTGCCAGCAGCGCCGACAGGCCCGCCTATGGCTACACCTTC. The complete variable domain, with remaining parts taken from reference TRBV5-6 and TRBJ1-2, reads DAGVTQSPTHLIKTRGQQVTLRCSPKSGHDTVSWYQQALGQGPQFIFQYYEEEERQRGNFPDRFSGHQFPNYSSELNVNALLLGDSALYLCASSADRPAYGYTFGSGTRLTVV.

This clonotype is termed large. The chain uses TRBV5-6 and TRBJ2-7; 8 bases are shared with TRBD1. This CDR3 is 14 amino acids long. The trim removed 3 bases at V and 1 base at J, leaving 3 bases unmatched. The V gene's germline CDR1 is SGHDT and CDR2 YYEEEE. This CDR3 is CASSSQGASYEQYF. The CDR3 nucleotides are TGTGCCAGCAGCTCCCAGGGGGCATCCTACGAGCAGTACTTC.

The genes are TRBV5-1 and TRBJ2-7, with 16 bases identical to TRBD2. Trimming removed 4 bases from V and 4 bases from J; junction bases left unmatched: 8. CDR3 length equals 17 residues. Germline V gene data show CDR1 as SGHRS and CDR2 as YFSETQ. The CDR3 sequence is CASSPGTSGGASYEQYF. Written as DNA, the CDR3 is TGCGCCAGCAGCCCCGGGACTAGCGGGGGGGCCTCTTACGAGCAGTACTTC.

This clonotype was counted many times. This chain connects TRBV7-8 to TRBJ1-5; TRBD1 aligns across 7 bases. From germline, CDR1 is SGHVS and CDR2 FQNEAQ. V was clipped by 8 bases and J by 6 bases; unmatched bases: 13. The CDR3 has 15 amino acids. The CDR3 region is CASLRGGEGGQPQHF. Written as DNA, the CDR3 is TGTGCCAGCTTAAGAGGGGGCGAGGGTGGTCAGCCCCAGCATTTT.

This clonotype was seen a few times. The V and J genes are TRBV9 and TRBJ2-3; D remains unclear. Germline V CDR1 and CDR2: SGDLS, YYNGEE. Trimming cost V 0 bases and J 2 bases, with 13 bases left between them. There are 16 residues in the CDR3. The DNA for the CDR3 is TGTGCCAGCAGCGTAGGGGCTGCGACATACACAGATACGCAGTATTTT. This codes for CASSVGAATYTDTQYF.

This clonotype was counted a few times. This chain uses TRBV29-1 with TRBJ1-5; possible D gene TRBD1, 6 bases. Germline CDR1 reads SQVTM; CDR2 reads ANQGSEA. The CDR3 length is 13 residues. Deletions cut 6 bases from V and 5 bases from J, with 14 bases between. The CDR3 sequence: CSVRRGADQPQHF. CDR3 nucleotide sequence: TGCAGCGTCAGGCGGGGGGCAGATCAGCCCCAGCATTTT.

This clonotype is medium-sized in the sample. The chain has TRBV28 and TRBJ2-6, with D unclear. In germline, CDR1 is MDHEN, CDR2 SYDVKM. CDR3 length: 16 amino acids. Between the trimmed V and J ends, which lost 5 bases and 1 base, there was a span of 12 bases. DNA for the CDR3: TGTGCCAGCAGTCCGACGAGTTTGTCTGGGGCCAACGTCCTGACTTTC. It encodes CASSPTSLSGANVLTF.

The chain joins TRBV11-2 to TRBJ2-7; no firm D call. The CDR3 totals 15 residues. The germline V and J ends were trimmed by 5 bases and 1 base, with 15 bases remaining between them. Germline V lookup: CDR1 SGHAT, CDR2 FQNNGV. The CDR3 loop reads CASSPRTAGSYEQYF. The CDR3 bases are TGTGCCAGCAGCCCGCGGACCGCCGGATCCTACGAGCAGTACTTC.

The table lists this clonotype with a few counts. The chain employs TRBV28 and TRBJ2-6, with a weak D call TRBD2 (6 bases). V dropped 5 bases and J dropped 1 base, with 12 bases sitting between them. The CDR3 length is 16 residues. Germline V gives CDR1 MDHEN, CDR2 SYDVKM. The CDR3 sequence: CASSLRDFSGANVLTF. CDR3 DNA sequence: TGTGCCAGCAGTCTTCGGGACTTTTCTGGGGCCAACGTCCTGACTTTC.

The V call is TRBV5-1, the J call TRBJ2-5; a weak D match, TRBD2 (5 bases). Trimming stripped 6 bases from V and 2 bases from J, with 14 bases between. This CDR3 spans 14 amino acids. Germline V gene sequence: CDR1 SGHRS, CDR2 YFSETQ. As DNA, the CDR3 is TGCGCCAGCACCAACCTAGGCGGGCAAGAGACCCAGTACTTC. This gives the protein CASTNLGGQETQYF.

This clonotype has just a few counts. The rearrangement uses TRBV5-1 and TRBJ1-1; D possibly corresponds to TRBD1 (5 bases). In germline, CDR1 is SGHRS, CDR2 YFSETQ. This CDR3 comprises 11 residues. V was pared by 2 bases and J by 10 bases, with 9 bases between. The CDR3 bases are TGCGCCAGCAGCTTAGAGGGGACAGCTTTCTTT. This gives the protein CASSLEGTAFF.

In DNA form, the CDR3 reads TGTGCCAGCAGCTCCCTAGGGGAAGCTTTCTTT. It is translated as CASSSLGEAFF. The chain joins TRBV7-2 to TRBJ1-1; D is undetermined. This CDR3 has 11 amino acids. Trimming removed 4 bases at V and 8 bases at J, with 8 bases between. From germline, CDR1 is SGHTA and CDR2 FQGNSA.

This clonotype appeared a few times. The chain employs TRBV29-1 and TRBJ2-1; tentative D call: TRBD2 (7 bases). The V end was cut by 3 bases, the J end by 4 bases, with 22 bases between. From germline, CDR1 is SQVTM and CDR2 ANQGSEA. This CDR3 spans 17 amino acids. The CDR3 DNA follows: TGCAGCGTTGACTCCCCTAAGGGGGGGGTCCTATACAATGAGCAGTTCTTC. It yields the protein CSVDSPKGGVLYNEQFF.

This sequence joins TRBV7-3 and TRBJ2-2, with 10 bases matching TRBD1. The germline CDR1 and CDR2 sequences are SGHTA and FQGTGA. The junction had 7 bases not matched to a gene; V was cut back by 4 bases and J by 5 bases. CDR3 length: 16 residues. The DNA of the CDR3 is TGTGCCAGCAGCTCTTACGGGACAGGGGTGACCGGGGAGCTGTTTTTT. Residues: CASSSYGTGVTGELFF.

This clonotype was detected a few times. The J gene is TRBJ2-3, the V gene TRBV5-1; no clear D gene. The CDR3 is 14 residues long. The germline gives CDR1 SGHRS, CDR2 YFSETQ. Trimming took 0 bases from V and 3 from J, leaving 8 bases between them. CDR3: CASSLGQQTDTQYF. The CDR3 DNA reads as TGCGCCAGCAGCTTGGGGCAACAAACAGATACGCAGTATTTT. The whole variable domain, remainder taken from reference TRBV5-1 and TRBJ2-3, is KAGVTQTPRYLIKTRGQQVTLSCSPISGHRSVSWYQQTPGQGLQFLFEYFSETQRNKGNFPGRFSGRQFSNSRSEMNVSTLELGDSALYLCASSLGQQTDTQYFGPGTRLTVL.

Note on this clonotype: A read error may produce the germline difference seen at one junction end. The V call is TRBV10-3, the J call TRBJ1-1; D unclear. CDR1 is ENHRY, CDR2 SYGVKD, per germline. The CDR3 is 15 amino acids. The CDR3 reads CAISGSVDGYTVAFF. The DNA for the CDR3 is TGTGCCATCAGTGGCTCGGTAGACGGTTACACTGTAGCTTTCTTT.

This clonotype was found a few times. The V call is TRBV9, the J call TRBJ1-2, with a possible D match to TRBD1 (6 bases). From germline, CDR1 is SGDLS and CDR2 YYNGEE. There are 15 residues in the CDR3. V lost 0 bases and J lost 2, with 11 bases in between. The CDR3 nucleotides are TGTGCCAGCAGCGTAGCTCCTACAGGGAACTATGGCTACACCTTC. Translated: CASSVAPTGNYGYTF.

This clonotype was seen a handful of times. The chain employs TRBV29-1 and TRBJ1-3; D gene uncertain. This CDR3 is 14 amino acids long. In germline, CDR1 is SQVTM, CDR2 ANQGSEA. V was clipped by 3 bases and J by 1 base, with 10 bases between them. The CDR3 is CSVDGQKSGNTIYF. CDR3 nucleotides: TGCAGCGTTGATGGGCAGAAATCTGGAAACACCATATATTTT.

The chain joins TRBV7-3 to TRBJ2-5; D might be TRBD2 (6 bases). Germline V gene data show CDR1 as SGHTA and CDR2 as FQGTGA. V lost 5 bases and J lost 5, with 24 bases in between. The CDR3 length is 17 residues. Here the CDR3 reads CASSHQGGPGSVETQYF. The CDR3 nucleotides read TGTGCCAGCAGCCACCAAGGAGGGCCGGGTTCTGTGGAGACCCAGTACTTC.

This sequence joins TRBV29-1 and TRBJ2-7; 10 positions match TRBD1. Per germline, CDR1 SQVTM and CDR2 ANQGSEA. V was pared by 4 bases and J by 2 bases, with 5 bases of the junction left unmatched. The CDR3 spans 14 residues. CDR3 in amino acids: CSVVGTGDPYEQYF. Written as DNA, the CDR3 is TGCAGCGTTGTAGGGACAGGGGACCCCTACGAGCAGTACTTC.

This clonotype was seen a single time. CDR3 loop: CASRVAQANTEAFF. As DNA, the CDR3 is TGCGCCAGCAGAGTAGCACAGGCGAACACTGAAGCTTTCTTT. V usage is TRBV5-1 and J usage is TRBJ1-1; D might be TRBD1 (5 bases). V lost 5 bases and J 1 base, leaving 12 bases between the germline ends. Germline V gene sequence: CDR1 SGHRS, CDR2 YFSETQ. There are 14 residues in the CDR3.

This clonotype has at least ten counts. The chain has TRBV7-2 and TRBJ1-2; no definite D call. Germline-derived CDR1 and CDR2 are SGHTA and FQGNSA. The CDR3 contains 14 residues. V dropped 1 base and J dropped 1 base, with 7 bases sitting between them. For the CDR3, the DNA is TGTGCCAGCAGCTTAGGACGGGTTAACTATGGCTACACCTTC. Protein product: CASSLGRVNYGYTF.